The rows below give T cell receptor beta chains drawn from one sample of a study of Graves' ophthalmopathy and Graves' hyperthyroidism. TCRdb reprocessed the multiplex PCR reads via MiXCR and lists one record per CDR3 protein. The table records over 500,000 distinct CDR3 sequences, 22% of them present only once. Sequencing used peripheral blood. The receptor set was obtained from a woman in her late teens or twenties with stable Graves' hyperthyroidism. Some clones in this sample may be carry-over from other donors' samples. Both conserved end residues are part of each CDR3. A D gene is named only where the DNA matches it firmly. Clone size, where shown, is once, few, many, or a class for clones that have expanded.

d_call	v_call	clone_size	j_call	cdr3_nt	cdr3_aa
.	TRBV24-1	.	TRBJ2-5	TGTGCCACCAGTGACGGCGGACTGGGACGAGAGACCCAGTACTTC	CATSDGGLGRETQYF
TRBD2	TRBV28	.	TRBJ2-7	TGTGCCAGCAGATTAAGACTAGCGGAAAACTACGAGCAGTACTTC	CASRLRLAENYEQYF
TRBD1	TRBV12-3/TRBV12-4	many	TRBJ2-5	TGTGCCAGCAGCCTCCGGCAGGGGGCAGGCGGAGAGACCCAGTACTTC	CASSLRQGAGGETQYF
.	TRBV4-1	many	TRBJ2-5	TGCGCCAGCAGCCAAGATAGCCAGGGTGAGACCCAGTACTTC	CASSQDSQGETQYF
TRBD2	TRBV6-2/TRBV6-3	.	TRBJ2-7	TGTGCCAGCAGTACCACTAGCGGGAGCTCCGAGCAGTACTTC	CASSTTSGSSEQYF
.	TRBV6-1	once	TRBJ1-5	TGTGCCAGTACCGGGACCGCGAGGAATCAGCCCCAGCATTTT	CASTGTARNQPQHF
.	TRBV11-2	.	TRBJ1-5	TGTGCCAGCGCGCGAACAGGGCAGGGCAATCAGCCCCAGCATTTT	CASARTGQGNQPQHF
.	TRBV29-1	few	TRBJ2-3	TGCAGCGTTGAAGGGGGGCAGCTACGCACAGATACGCAGTATTTT	CSVEGGQLRTDTQYF
.	TRBV6-2/TRBV6-3	few	TRBJ2-5	TGTGCCAGCAGTGCGCTAGGTGGTTGGCAAGAGACCCAGTACTTC	CASSALGGWQETQYF
.	TRBV6-5	.	TRBJ2-7	TGTGCCAGCAGTTACTCGACAGGGGAGGGCTACGAGCAGTACTTC	CASSYSTGEGYEQYF
TRBD1	TRBV20-1	many	TRBJ1-5	TGCAGTGCCACGGGACAGGGGTGGAATCAGCCCCAGCATTTT	CSATGQGWNQPQHF
.	TRBV7-2	many	TRBJ2-7	TGTGCCAGCAGCTTAAACGGATGGAGCTCCTACGAGCAGTACTTC	CASSLNGWSSYEQYF
.	TRBV28	many	TRBJ2-7	TGTGCCAGCAGCCTCGGGAGCCTACTAACCCACGAGCAGTACTTC	CASSLGSLLTHEQYF
.	TRBV6-1	few	TRBJ1-5	TGTGCCAGCAGTGAATCAGATTTACAGCCCCAGCATTTT	CASSESDLQPQHF
.	TRBV28	few	TRBJ2-7	TGTGCCAGCAGTTCCCCGACACGGGGGTTATACGAGCAGTACTTC	CASSSPTRGLYEQYF
.	TRBV6-2/TRBV6-3	.	TRBJ1-1	TGTGCCAGCAGTTACTCCCCGGGTTTGACTGAAGCTTTCTTT	CASSYSPGLTEAFF
.	TRBV5-1	few	TRBJ1-2	TGCGCCAGCAAACGGGACGGATCCTATGGCTACACCTTC	CASKRDGSYGYTF
.	TRBV7-2	many	TRBJ1-5	TGTGCCAGCAGCCTCCCGGGGGGTTCCAATCAGCCCCAGCATTTT	CASSLPGGSNQPQHF
.	TRBV3-1	.	TRBJ2-2	TGTGCCAGCAGCCAAGGAGGGAAAACCACCGGGGAGCTGTTTTTT	CASSQGGKTTGELFF
.	TRBV29-1	many	TRBJ2-7	TGCAGCGTTATAGGAGTGGGTCCCAACTCCTACAAGCAGTACTTC	CSVIGVGPNSYKQYF
TRBD1	TRBV28	.	TRBJ1-5	TGTGCCAGCAGTCCCGGGACCAGGGGGGTCAATCAGCCCCAGCATTTT	CASSPGTRGVNQPQHF
.	TRBV7-2	many	TRBJ2-7	TGTGCCAGCAGCTTAGCGGTTAGAAACGAGCAGTACTTC	CASSLAVRNEQYF
TRBD1	TRBV6-5	.	TRBJ1-2	TGTGCCAGCAGTTACGGGACAGGGGGCATGGGCTACACCTTC	CASSYGTGGMGYTF
TRBD1	TRBV4-2	.	TRBJ2-7	TGTGCCAGCAGCCGCCGCCGGGACAGGGGGTCTTCCGAGCAGTACTTC	CASSRRRDRGSSEQYF
TRBD2	TRBV7-8	.	TRBJ2-5	TGTGCCAGCAGCCCGGGGGGGGCTAGCGAGACCCAGTACTTC	CASSPGGASETQYF
.	TRBV12-3/TRBV12-4	few	TRBJ2-2	TGTGCCAGCAGACCAACCACCGGGGAGCTGTTTTTT	CASRPTTGELFF
TRBD1	TRBV28	many	TRBJ1-2	TGTGCCAGCAGATCGACAGGGCACAGCTATGGCTACACCTTC	CASRSTGHSYGYTF
.	TRBV11-1	.	TRBJ2-5	TGTGCCAGCAGCGTCCTTCCGGGGAAGACCCAGTACTTC	CASSVLPGKTQYF
.	TRBV12-3/TRBV12-4	many	TRBJ1-1	TGTGCCAGCAGCTTAGGGGCCGACACTGAAGCTTTCTTT	CASSLGADTEAFF
.	TRBV29-1	many	TRBJ2-2	TGCAGCGTTACAAGGCAGACGGGGAACACCGGGGAGCTGTTTTTT	CSVTRQTGNTGELFF
TRBD1	TRBV28	many	TRBJ2-7	TGTGCCAGCAGACGTACAGGGGGGAGTTTTCGGCAGTACTTC	CASRRTGGSFRQYF
TRBD1	TRBV10-3	.	TRBJ2-7	TGTGCCGTAAACAGGGGTCAGGCCTACGAGCAGTACTTC	CAVNRGQAYEQYF
.	TRBV6-1	.	TRBJ1-5	TGTGCCAGCAGTGAAGCGCGTGGGGGTCGGTATAGCAATCAGCCCCAGCATTTT	CASSEARGGRYSNQPQHF
.	TRBV7-3	many	TRBJ1-1	TGTGCCAGCAGCTTAACGAGGGGTTTGGGCACTGAAGCTTTCTTT	CASSLTRGLGTEAFF
TRBD2	TRBV28	few	TRBJ2-4	TGTGCCAGCAGTATACAGGGACCGGGACTAGCGGGACATTTC	CASSIQGPGLAGHF
.	TRBV7-1	.	TRBJ2-3	TGTGCCAGCAGCTCAGGCGGAGCTAGTTCCCCGATCGCCACAGATACGCAGTATTTT	CASSSGGASSPIATDTQYF
.	TRBV25-1	.	TRBJ1-6	TGTGCCAGCAGTGAATTAGGGATGGGAAATTCACCCCTCCACTTT	CASSELGMGNSPLHF
.	TRBV6-5	once	TRBJ2-7	TGTGCCAGCAGTTACTCGCAGGACTCCTACGAGCAGTACTTC	CASSYSQDSYEQYF
.	TRBV19	.	TRBJ1-5	TGTGCCAGTAGTATAGGGGGAGGCTACGGGCAGCCCCAGCATTTT	CASSIGGGYGQPQHF
.	TRBV28	many	TRBJ2-2	TGTGCCAGCAGCCAGGACCCAACCGGGGAGCTGTTTTTT	CASSQDPTGELFF
.	TRBV28	many	TRBJ1-2	TGTGCCAGCAGTTTAGGGGCGGATGGCTACACCTTC	CASSLGADGYTF
.	TRBV12-3/TRBV12-4	many	TRBJ1-1	TGTGCCAGCAGTTTTGGTCTGGGGCCGGACACTGAAGCTTTCTTT	CASSFGLGPDTEAFF
TRBD2	TRBV5-1	.	TRBJ2-5	TGCGCCAGCAGCCCACTAGCGGGAGGAGGAGAGACCCAGTACTTC	CASSPLAGGGETQYF
.	TRBV28	few	TRBJ2-5	TGTGCCAGCAGTTTTGGGGGATTGGAAGAGACCCAGTACTTC	CASSFGGLEETQYF
.	TRBV12-3/TRBV12-4	many	TRBJ1-5	TGTGCCAGCAGCCGGGGACGGACCCGTTTTCAGCCCCAGCATTTT	CASSRGRTRFQPQHF
TRBD1	TRBV12-3/TRBV12-4	many	TRBJ2-7	TGTGCCAGCAGTTTAGGACAGGGTTGGTGGTACGAGCAGTACTTC	CASSLGQGWWYEQYF
.	TRBV11-2	.	TRBJ2-5	TGTGCCAGCAGCTTAGTGGGGACTGGACAAGAGACCCAGTACTTC	CASSLVGTGQETQYF
TRBD2	TRBV6-1	few	TRBJ2-7	TGTGCCAGCAAGGCGGGAGGTAGCGACGAGCAGTACTTC	CASKAGGSDEQYF
TRBD1	TRBV11-1	.	TRBJ1-1	TGTGCCAGCAGCAAACCCCCACAGGGGGCAGGGTACACTGAAGCTTTCTTT	CASSKPPQGAGYTEAFF
TRBD1	TRBV12-3/TRBV12-4	few	TRBJ1-2	TGTGCCAGCAGTTTAGGGGACAGGGCTGTCTATGGCTACACCTTC	CASSLGDRAVYGYTF
.	TRBV12-3/TRBV12-4	many	TRBJ2-7	TGTGCCAGCAGTTTAGAAGTAGGGAGCGAGCAGTACTTC	CASSLEVGSEQYF
TRBD1	TRBV19	.	TRBJ1-6	TGTGCCACCAGGACAGGAGCTAATTCACCCCTCCACTTT	CATRTGANSPLHF
TRBD1	TRBV4-1	.	TRBJ1-2	TGCGCCAGCAGCCAAGAAGCCGGGAGGCAAAGGGGGCGAGGCTACACCTTC	CASSQEAGRQRGRGYTF
TRBD2	TRBV20-1	many	TRBJ2-7	TGCAGTGCTAGGGGCATAGGGTGGGCGGGAGGTACCAACGAGCAGTACTTC	CSARGIGWAGGTNEQYF
TRBD1	TRBV12-3/TRBV12-4	many	TRBJ1-3	TGTGCCAGCAGTTCCGGGACAGGGGAATGGGGAAACACCATATATTTT	CASSSGTGEWGNTIYF